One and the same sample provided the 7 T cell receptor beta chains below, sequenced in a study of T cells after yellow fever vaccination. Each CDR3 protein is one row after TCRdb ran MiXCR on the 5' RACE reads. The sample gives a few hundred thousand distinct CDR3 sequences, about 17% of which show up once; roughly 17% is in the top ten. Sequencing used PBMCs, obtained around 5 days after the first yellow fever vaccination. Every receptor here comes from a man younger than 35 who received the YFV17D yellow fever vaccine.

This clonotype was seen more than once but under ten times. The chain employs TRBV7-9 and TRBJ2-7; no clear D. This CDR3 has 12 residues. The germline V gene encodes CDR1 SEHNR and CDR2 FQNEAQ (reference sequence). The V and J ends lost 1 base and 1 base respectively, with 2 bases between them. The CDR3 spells CASSLVSYEQYV. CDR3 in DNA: TGTGCCAGCAGCTTAGTTTCCTACGAGCAGTACGTC.

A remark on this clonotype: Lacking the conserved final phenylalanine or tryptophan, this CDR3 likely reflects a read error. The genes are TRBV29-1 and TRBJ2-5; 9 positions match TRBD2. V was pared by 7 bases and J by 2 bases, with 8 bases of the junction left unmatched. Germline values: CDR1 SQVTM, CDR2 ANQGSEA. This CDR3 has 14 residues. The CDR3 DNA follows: TGCAGCGGAATATACGCGGGGGGGCAAGAGACCCAGTACTCC. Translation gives CSGIYAGGQETQYS.

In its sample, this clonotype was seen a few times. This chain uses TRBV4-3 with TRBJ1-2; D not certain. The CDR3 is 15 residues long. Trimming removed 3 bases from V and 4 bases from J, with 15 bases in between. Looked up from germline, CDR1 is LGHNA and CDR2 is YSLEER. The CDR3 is CASSQAGAGSYGYTF. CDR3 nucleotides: TGCGCCAGCAGCCAGGCCGGCGCGGGGTCCTATGGCTACACCTTC.

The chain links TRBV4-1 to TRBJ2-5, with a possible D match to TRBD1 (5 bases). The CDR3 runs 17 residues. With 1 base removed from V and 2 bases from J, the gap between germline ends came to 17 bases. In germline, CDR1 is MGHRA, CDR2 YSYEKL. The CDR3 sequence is CASSQVGAGKRQETQYF. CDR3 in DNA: TGCGCCAGCAGCCAAGTTGGAGCAGGGAAGAGGCAAGAGACCCAGTACTTC.

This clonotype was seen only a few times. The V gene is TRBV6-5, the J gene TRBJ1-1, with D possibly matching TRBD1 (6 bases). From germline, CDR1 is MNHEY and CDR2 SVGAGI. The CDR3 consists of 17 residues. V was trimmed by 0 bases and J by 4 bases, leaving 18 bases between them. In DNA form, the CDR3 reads TGTGCCAGCAGTTACTCGATGCGCTACAGGGTGGGCACTGAAGCTTTCTTT. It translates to CASSYSMRYRVGTEAFF.

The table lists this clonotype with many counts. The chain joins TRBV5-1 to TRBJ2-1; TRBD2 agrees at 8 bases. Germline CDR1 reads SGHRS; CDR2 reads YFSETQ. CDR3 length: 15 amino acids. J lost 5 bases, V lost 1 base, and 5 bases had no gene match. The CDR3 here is CASSLSSGGNNEQFF. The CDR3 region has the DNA TGCGCCAGCAGCTTGTCCAGCGGGGGAAACAATGAGCAGTTCTTC.

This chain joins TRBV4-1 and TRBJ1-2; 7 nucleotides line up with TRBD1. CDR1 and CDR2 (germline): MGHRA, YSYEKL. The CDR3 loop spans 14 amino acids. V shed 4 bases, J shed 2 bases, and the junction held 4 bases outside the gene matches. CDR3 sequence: CASSPPGQNYGYTF. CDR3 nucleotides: TGCGCCAGCAGCCCCCCGGGACAGAACTATGGCTACACCTTC.